Listed below are T cell receptor beta chains from one sample, sequenced in a study of blood T cell repertoires in COVID-19. Clones were sequenced by immunoSEQ multiplex PCR, and TCRdb holds only the in-frame ones, with some missing. This table has about 15,000 clones, 88% appearing once. The specimen was peripheral blood. These receptors all come from a human donor in a cohort sampled during active COVID-19. Each CDR3 is given with its conserved first and last residue. The D gene is left open where the match is weak. Where a row states a size, it is once, few, many or the class of an expanded clone; other rows omit it.

TRBJ2-6,NA,TRBV19,TRBD1,TGTGCCAGTAGTAGGACAGGGTTTCGGGGGGCCAACGTCCTGACTTTC,CASSRTGFRGANVLTF
TRBJ2-1,NA,TRBV9,NA,TGTGCCAGCAGCGTAGACCCCCGAGGGCCTAGCTCCTACAATGAGCAGTTCTTC,CASSVDPRGPSSYNEQFF
TRBJ1-4,NA,TRBV30,NA,TGTGCCTGGAGTGTACGACAGGCTAATGAAAAACTGTTTTTT,CAWSVRQANEKLFF
TRBJ2-3,NA,TRBV15,TRBD2,TGTGCCACCAGCAGAGAAAGCGGGAGGGCCAAACAGTCCTCAGATACGCAGTATTTT,CATSRESGRAKQSSDTQYF
TRBJ2-1,NA,TRBV2,NA,TGTGCCAGCAGTGTCTGGGGGCCCCTTAGCAATGAGCAGTTCTTC,CASSVWGPLSNEQFF
TRBJ2-2,NA,TRBV9,TRBD2,TGTGCCAGCAGCCCCCGACTAGCGGGAGGGCTCAACACCGGGGAGCTGTTTTTT,CASSPRLAGGLNTGELFF
TRBJ2-3,NA,TRBV9,TRBD2,TGTGCCAGCAGCCCCAGGACTAGCGGGAGCGTCGGCACAGATACGCAGTATTTT,CASSPRTSGSVGTDTQYF
TRBJ2-1,NA,TRBV19,TRBD2,TGTGCCAGTTTCGGGACTAGCGGGAGGTCCTACAATGAGCAGTTCTTC,CASFGTSGRSYNEQFF
TRBJ2-2,few,TRBV2,TRBD1,TGTGCCAGCAGTGAAGTACAGGGGCCCCGGAACACCGGGGAGCTGTTTTTT,CASSEVQGPRNTGELFF
TRBJ2-3,NA,TRBV2,NA,TGTGCCAGCAATAAGCTGGGGGGGCCAGATACGCAGTATTTT,CASNKLGGPDTQYF
TRBJ2-2,NA,TRBV28,NA,TGTGCCAGCATCGCCCGCGGGGCCGGGGAGCTGTTTTTT,CASIARGAGELFF